Listed here are 30 T cell receptor beta chains from one sample, sequenced in a study of blood T cell repertoires in COVID-19. Sequencing used immunoSEQ multiplex PCR; TCRdb keeps in-frame clones, though not all of them. The table records about 98,000 clones, about nine tenths of them present only once. The source material was peripheral blood. The receptors originated from a man aged 45-60 years with acute or convalescent COVID-19.

The V call is TRBV11-2, the J call TRBJ1-5; 9 bases align to TRBD1. Germline CDR1 and CDR2: SGHAT and FQNNGV. This CDR3 region has 14 residues. J was trimmed by 2 bases and V by 5 bases; bases with no gene match: 1. The CDR3 is CASSRTGGNQPQHF. The CDR3 nucleotides read TGTGCCAGCAGCCGGACAGGGGGCAATCAGCCCCAGCATTTT.

The genes are TRBV20-1 and TRBJ1-2; D unclear. Germline CDR1 is DFQATT and CDR2 is SNEGSKA (reference sequence). The CDR3 sequence is 11 residues long. Trimming shortened V by 5 bases and J by 8 bases, and 12 bases separated the two germline ends. The DNA for the CDR3 is TGCAGTGCTTACGATGTCCGGGGCTACACCTTC. Encoded protein: CSAYDVRGYTF.

This rearrangement joins TRBV19 to TRBJ2-2; TRBD1 agrees at 7 bases. V lost 10 bases and J lost 2; bases outside the gene matches: 7. CDR3 length: 14 amino acids. Germline-derived CDR1 and CDR2 are LNHDA and SQIVND (reference sequence). Written as DNA, the CDR3 is TGTGCCACACGAGACAGGGTTAACACCGGGGAGCTGTTTTTT. Translated: CATRDRVNTGELFF.

The chain recombines TRBV5-1 with TRBJ2-7; 15 bases map to TRBD2. With V trimmed by 6 bases and J by 6 bases, 10 bases remained unmatched. This CDR3 has 16 residues. Germline assignment: CDR1 SGHRS and CDR2 YFSETQ. The CDR3 spells CASTKGLAGGPAEQYF. The CDR3 nucleotides read TGCGCCAGCACCAAAGGACTAGCGGGAGGGCCTGCCGAGCAGTACTTC.

The V call is TRBV7-6, the J call TRBJ2-1, with TRBD2 matching 10 bases. Germline CDR1 and CDR2: SGHVS and FNYEAQ. This CDR3 is built from 15 residues. V shed 1 base, J shed 5 bases, and the junction held 2 bases outside the gene matches. The DNA of the CDR3 is TGTGCCAGCAGCTTAGGACTAGCGGGTAACAATGAGCAGTTCTTC. Translated, it gives CASSLGLAGNNEQFF.

The chain combines TRBV11-3 with TRBJ2-7; 8 bases match TRBD1. Germline V gives CDR1 SGHNT, CDR2 YENEEA. The CDR3 length is 13 residues. J lost 7 bases, V lost 1 base, and 3 bases had no gene match. CDR3 loop: CASSLVQGGEQYF. Here the CDR3 DNA reads TGTGCCAGCAGCTTAGTACAGGGGGGTGAGCAGTACTTC.

The gene calls are TRBV6-1 and TRBJ1-6, with D possibly TRBD1 on 6 matching bases. Germline loops: CDR1 MNHNS, CDR2 SASEGT. V was clipped by 2 bases and J by 6 bases, with 17 bases between them. The CDR3 contains 17 residues. CDR3 region: CASSESRGIRSNSPLHF. CDR3 in DNA: TGTGCCAGCAGTGAAAGTAGGGGGATTCGAAGTAATTCACCCCTCCACTTT.

The V and J genes are TRBV4-2 and TRBJ1-5; D might be TRBD1 (6 bases). V lost 3 bases, J lost 4 bases, and 16 bases lay in between. Germline V gene sequence: CDR1 LGHNA, CDR2 YNFKEQ. CDR3 length equals 16 residues. CDR3 sequence reads: CASSQNGGARNQPQHF. In DNA, the CDR3 is TGTGCCAGCAGCCAGAACGGGGGGGCGCGAAATCAGCCCCAGCATTTT.

This clone was detected a few times. The gene calls are TRBV3-1 (or the pseudogene TRBV3-2) and TRBJ2-3, with 9 bases that match TRBD2. The V gene end was trimmed by 4 bases and the J gene end by 4 bases; junction bases not matched to a gene: 6. This CDR3 contains 15 residues. Germline CDR1 is LGHDT and CDR2 is YNNKEL (reference sequence). The CDR3 nucleotides are TGTGCCAGCAGCCGTCTAGCGGGAAGTGCAGATACGCAGTATTTT. Encoded protein: CASSRLAGSADTQYF.

V is TRBV6-5 and J is TRBJ2-1; 10 bases agree with TRBD1. The CDR3 contains 13 residues. The V segment lost 5 bases and the J segment 9 bases; nucleotides outside the gene matches: 4. CDR1 and CDR2 from the germline V gene are MNHEY and SVGAGI. CDR3 bases: TGTGCCAGCAGTAAGGGACAGGGGTTTGAGCAGTTCTTC. Amino acids: CASSKGQGFEQFF.

V usage is TRBV5-1 and J usage is TRBJ2-3, with D possibly TRBD1 on 6 matching bases. Germline V lookup: CDR1 SGHRS, CDR2 YFSETQ. This CDR3 region has 15 residues. Trimming shortened V by 3 bases and J by 0 bases, and 11 bases separated the two germline ends. CDR3 nucleotide sequence: TGCGCCAGCAGCTCAGGACAGTCTAGCACAGATACGCAGTATTTT. This translates into CASSSGQSSTDTQYF.

The chain employs TRBV6-5 and TRBJ2-1, with a weak D call TRBD2 (5 bases). The V and J ends lost 6 bases and 4 bases respectively, with 10 bases between them. Germline V gene data show CDR1 as MNHEY and CDR2 as SVGAGI. This CDR3 contains 13 residues. CDR3 loop: CASSFRGYNEQFF. CDR3 coding DNA: TGTGCCAGCAGCTTCCGGGGTTACAATGAGCAGTTCTTC.

Here the CDR3 reads CASSGGLVNQPQHF. CDR3 nucleotides: TGTGCCAGCAGTGGAGGACTGGTTAATCAGCCCCAGCATTTT. The rearrangement joins TRBV27 to TRBJ1-5, with D unclear. The CDR3 spans 14 residues. Trimming cost V 5 bases and J 4 bases, with 12 bases left between them. Germline V gene data show CDR1 as MNHEY and CDR2 as SMNVEV (reference sequence).

The rearrangement uses TRBV7-8 and TRBJ1-4; D perhaps matches TRBD1 (6 bases). This CDR3 is 14 amino acids long. Germline lookup yields CDR1 SGHVS and CDR2 FQNEAQ. V lost 5 bases, J lost 4 bases, and 11 bases lay in between. CDR3 nucleotide sequence: TGTGCCAGCAGCGCGGGGGCCGGTAATGAAAAACTGTTTTTT. Translation: CASSAGAGNEKLFF.

CDR3 sequence reads: CAWRTGVGTEAFF. CDR3 nucleotide sequence: TGTGCCTGGAGAACAGGGGTGGGCACTGAAGCTTTCTTT. The rearrangement joins TRBV30 to TRBJ1-1, with 7 positions matching TRBD1. V shed 3 bases and J 4 bases; nucleotides not matched to a gene: 5. CDR1 is GTSNPN and CDR2 is SVGIG in the germline V gene (reference sequence). This CDR3 has 13 residues.

This clone was seen a single time. The chain recombines TRBV4-1 with TRBJ1-2, with 7 positions matching TRBD1. V was pared by 1 base and J by 5 bases, with 4 bases of the junction left unmatched. This CDR3 comprises 14 residues. Germline V lookup: CDR1 MGHRA, CDR2 YSYEKL. The CDR3 bases are TGCGCCAGCAGCCAAGTGCAGGGGGTTTATGGCTACACCTTC. It specifies CASSQVQGVYGYTF.

The rearrangement uses TRBV29-1 and TRBJ1-2, with 7 bases identical to TRBD1. V lost 2 bases and J lost 1; bases outside the gene matches: 7. The CDR3 covers 15 residues. Germline V gene sequence: CDR1 SQVTM, CDR2 ANQGSEA. CDR3 sequence reads: CSVEIPQGVNYGYTF. The DNA for the CDR3 is TGCAGCGTTGAAATTCCCCAGGGGGTTAACTATGGCTACACCTTC. The full variable domain, its missing parts supplied by reference TRBV29-1 and TRBJ1-2, is SAVISQKPSRDICQRGTSLTIQCQVDSQVTMMFWYRQQPGQSLTLIATANQGSEATYESGFVIDKFPISRPNLTFSTLTVSNMSPEDSSIYLCSVEIPQGVNYGYTFGSGTRLTVV.

A single count supports this clone. The rearrangement joins TRBV6-5 to TRBJ1-5, with D perhaps matching TRBD1 (6 bases). CDR1 and CDR2 from the germline V gene are MNHEY and SVGAGI. The CDR3 totals 15 residues. V shed 5 bases and J shed 0 bases, with 11 bases lying between them. CDR3: CASSRDNYSNQPQHF. In nucleotides, the CDR3 is TGTGCCAGCAGTAGGGACAACTATAGCAATCAGCCCCAGCATTTT.

Worth noting for this clone: This specimen includes other DNA sequences encoding the same CDR3. The rearrangement uses TRBV6-5 and TRBJ2-1; 7 bases fit TRBD2. The CDR3 loop spans 15 amino acids. Germline V CDR1 and CDR2: MNHEY, SVGAGI. Germline trimming cut 0 bases from V and 4 bases from J; bases unmatched to any gene: 3. CDR3 nucleotides: TGTGCCAGCAGTTACTCGGGCGGGAGTTACAATGAGCAGTTCTTC. Translation gives CASSYSGGSYNEQFF.

V is TRBV9 and J is TRBJ1-2; D not resolved. Trimming removed 4 bases from V and 7 bases from J, with 17 bases in between. The CDR3 loop spans 14 amino acids. Germline CDR1 SGDLS, CDR2 YYNGEE. CDR3 DNA: TGTGCCAGCAGCCCGTCAAGCCAAGTGAGTGGCTACACCTTC. The encoded protein is CASSPSSQVSGYTF.

The V call is TRBV6-5, the J call TRBJ1-1; D is possibly TRBD1 (6 bases). The CDR3 runs to 14 residues. CDR1 and CDR2 from the germline V gene are MNHEY and SVGAGI. V lost 0 bases and J 5 bases, leaving 10 bases between the germline ends. In nucleotides, the CDR3 is TGTGCCAGCAGTTACTCCCGAGGGGGAACTGAAGCTTTCTTT. Residues: CASSYSRGGTEAFF.

V is TRBV5-1 and J is TRBJ2-7, with no clear D. The CDR3 has 16 amino acids. V was shortened by 4 bases and J by 6 bases, with 23 bases between the two germline ends. The germline CDR1 and CDR2 sequences are SGHRS and YFSETQ. DNA of the CDR3: TGCGCCAGCAGCGCCAGCTCCCTTGCGAATGTAGCCGAGCAGTACTTC. Translated: CASSASSLANVAEQYF.

This rearrangement joins TRBV10-3 to TRBJ2-1, with 10 bases aligning to TRBD2. This CDR3 contains 18 residues. Trimming cost V 8 bases and J 2 bases; bases outside gene matches: 15. Per the germline V gene, CDR1 is ENHRY and CDR2 is SYGVKD. This CDR3 is CAIGSSGSSIMAYNEQFF. Written as DNA, the CDR3 is TGTGCCATCGGATCTAGCGGGAGTTCCATCATGGCCTACAATGAGCAGTTCTTC.

The rearrangement joins TRBV10-3 to TRBJ1-3; tentative D call: TRBD1 (6 bases). Trimming stripped 3 bases from V and 0 bases from J, with 18 bases between. CDR1 is ENHRY, CDR2 SYGVKD, per germline. The CDR3 has 18 residues. The CDR3 reads CAISEFARQDNSGNTIYF. CDR3 in DNA: TGTGCCATCAGTGAATTCGCCCGACAGGACAACTCTGGAAACACCATATATTTT.

The CDR3 nucleotides are TGTGCCAGCAGGCTCATGGGACAGGGTACCTACGAGCAGTACTTC. Protein sequence: CASRLMGQGTYEQYF. V is TRBV6-5 and J is TRBJ2-7, with TRBD1 matching over 9 bases. The germline CDR1 and CDR2 sequences are MNHEY and SVGAGI. This CDR3 is built from 15 residues. The ends lost 6 bases at V and 2 bases at J; junction bases unmatched: 8.

This chain joins TRBV2 and TRBJ2-7; 11 positions match TRBD2. The CDR3 runs to 13 residues. V lost 7 bases and J lost 5; bases outside the gene matches: 4. Germline CDR1 SNHLY, CDR2 FYNNEI. The CDR3 DNA sequence: TGTGCCAGCAAGACTAGCGGGATCCACGAGCAGTACTTC. Encoded protein: CASKTSGIHEQYF.

The V and J genes are TRBV7-2 and TRBJ2-1, with 7 bases matching TRBD1. The CDR3 sequence is 13 residues long. V dropped 4 bases and J dropped 5; count of bases not matched to a gene: 2. Germline V CDR1 and CDR2: SGHTA, FQGNSA. This chain's CDR3 is CASSWDRNNEQFF. CDR3 DNA sequence: TGTGCCAGCAGCTGGGACAGAAACAATGAGCAGTTCTTC.

The V and J genes are TRBV6-1 and TRBJ2-3, with D perhaps matching TRBD1 (5 bases). Germline CDR1 MNHNS, CDR2 SASEGT. Trimming shortened V by 1 base and J by 3 bases, and 20 bases separated the two germline ends. CDR3 length: 18 amino acids. DNA for the CDR3: TGTGCCAGCAGTGAAGGGGCAGGGTTTGGTGTGGGAACAGATACGCAGTATTTT. As protein: CASSEGAGFGVGTDTQYF.

The CDR3 DNA reads as TGTGCCAGCAGCGCCCGACAGGGGTCGACAGATACGCAGTATTTT. It yields the protein CASSARQGSTDTQYF. The chain recombines TRBV3-1 (or the pseudogene TRBV3-2) with TRBJ2-3, with 8 bases fitting TRBD1. The CDR3 loop spans 15 amino acids. Germline assignment: CDR1 LGHDT and CDR2 YNNKEL (reference sequence). Trimming cost V 5 bases and J 3 bases; bases outside gene matches: 7.

This clone was seen a single time. V is TRBV18 and J is TRBJ1-1; D is unclear. V lost 1 base and J lost 2, with 11 bases in between. Germline V gives CDR1 KGHSH, CDR2 LQKENI. The CDR3 extends over 15 amino acids. As DNA, the CDR3 is TGTGCCAGCTCACCACAAGATAGCGCTAACACTGAAGCTTTCTTT. Its translation: CASSPQDSANTEAFF.